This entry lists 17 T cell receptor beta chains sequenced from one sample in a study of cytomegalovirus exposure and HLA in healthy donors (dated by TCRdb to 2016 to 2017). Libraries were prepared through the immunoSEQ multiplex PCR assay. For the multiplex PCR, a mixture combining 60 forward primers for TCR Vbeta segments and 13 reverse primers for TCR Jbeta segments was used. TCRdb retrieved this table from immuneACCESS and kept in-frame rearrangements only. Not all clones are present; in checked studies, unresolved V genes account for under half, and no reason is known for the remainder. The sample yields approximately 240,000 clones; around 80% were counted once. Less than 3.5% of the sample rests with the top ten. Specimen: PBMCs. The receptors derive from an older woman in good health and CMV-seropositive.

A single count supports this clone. In nucleotides, the CDR3 is TGTGCCAGCAGCTCCACCCGGGACTCCGCTAGCACAGATACGCAGTATTTT. Its translation is CASSSTRDSASTDTQYF. The V and J genes are TRBV5-6 and TRBJ2-3; D possibly corresponds to TRBD2 (6 bases). The CDR3 has 17 residues. V was trimmed by 3 bases and J by 0 bases, leaving 17 bases between them. Per the germline V gene, CDR1 is SGHDT and CDR2 is YYEEEE.

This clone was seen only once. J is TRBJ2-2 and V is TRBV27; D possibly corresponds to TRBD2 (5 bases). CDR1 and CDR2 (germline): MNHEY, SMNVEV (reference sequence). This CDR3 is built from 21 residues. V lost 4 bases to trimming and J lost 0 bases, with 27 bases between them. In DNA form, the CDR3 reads TGTGCCAGCAGTTCTAAGCGCGGGTTATCGGGTATATATTCGAACACCGGGGAGCTGTTTTTT. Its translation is CASSSKRGLSGIYSNTGELFF.

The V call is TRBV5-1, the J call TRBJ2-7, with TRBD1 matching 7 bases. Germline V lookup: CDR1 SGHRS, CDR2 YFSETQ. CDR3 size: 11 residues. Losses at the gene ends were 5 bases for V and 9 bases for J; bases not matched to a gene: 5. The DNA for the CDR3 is TGCGCCAGCAGTTCTAGGACAGGGCAGTACTTC. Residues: CASSSRTGQYF.

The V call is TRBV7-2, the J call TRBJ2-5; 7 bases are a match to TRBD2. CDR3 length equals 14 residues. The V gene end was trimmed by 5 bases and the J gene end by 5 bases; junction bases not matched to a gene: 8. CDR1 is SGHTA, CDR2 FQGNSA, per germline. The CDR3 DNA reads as TGTGCCAGCAGCGGTCCGGTTAGCGGGGAGACCCAGTACTTC. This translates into CASSGPVSGETQYF.

CDR3 in amino acids: CASSPLIGGFSTDTQYF. The CDR3 DNA follows: TGTGCCAGCAGCCCTCTCATCGGGGGGTTTAGCACAGATACGCAGTATTTT. The chain employs TRBV11-2 and TRBJ2-3, with 7 bases aligning to TRBD2. Germline V gene lookup returns CDR1 SGHAT and CDR2 FQNNGV. The CDR3 sequence is 17 residues long. With 5 bases clipped from V and 0 bases from J, the junction kept 11 bases outside the gene matches.

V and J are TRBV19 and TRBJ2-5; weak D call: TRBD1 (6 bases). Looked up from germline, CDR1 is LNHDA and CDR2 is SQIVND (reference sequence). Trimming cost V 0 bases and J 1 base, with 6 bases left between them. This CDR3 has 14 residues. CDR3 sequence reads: CASSIDRGQETQYF. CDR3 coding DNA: TGTGCCAGTAGTATAGACAGGGGCCAAGAGACCCAGTACTTC.

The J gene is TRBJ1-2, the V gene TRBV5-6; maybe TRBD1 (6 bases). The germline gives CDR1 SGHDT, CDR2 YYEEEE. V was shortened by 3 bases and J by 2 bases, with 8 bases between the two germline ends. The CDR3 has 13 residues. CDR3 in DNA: TGTGCCAGCAGCTATACAGGGAACTATGGCTACACCTTC. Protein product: CASSYTGNYGYTF.

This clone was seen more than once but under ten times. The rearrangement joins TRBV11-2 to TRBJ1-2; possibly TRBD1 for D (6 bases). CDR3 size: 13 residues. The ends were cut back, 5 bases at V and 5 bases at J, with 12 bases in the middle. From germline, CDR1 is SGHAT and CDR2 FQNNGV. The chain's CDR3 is CASSPDSLYGYTF. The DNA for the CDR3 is TGTGCCAGCAGCCCGGACAGCTTATATGGCTACACCTTC.

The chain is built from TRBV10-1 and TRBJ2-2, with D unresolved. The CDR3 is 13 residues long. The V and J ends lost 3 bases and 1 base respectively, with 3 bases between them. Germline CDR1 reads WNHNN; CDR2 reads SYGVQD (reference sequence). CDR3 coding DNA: TGCGCCAGCAGTGAACAGAACACCGGGGAGCTGTTTTTT. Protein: CASSEQNTGELFF.

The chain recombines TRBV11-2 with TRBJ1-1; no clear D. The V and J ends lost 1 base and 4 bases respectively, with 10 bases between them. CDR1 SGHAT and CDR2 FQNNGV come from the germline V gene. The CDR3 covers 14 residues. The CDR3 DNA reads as TGTGCCAGCAGCTTAGCGGGGTTTTCCACTGAAGCTTTCTTT. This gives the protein CASSLAGFSTEAFF.

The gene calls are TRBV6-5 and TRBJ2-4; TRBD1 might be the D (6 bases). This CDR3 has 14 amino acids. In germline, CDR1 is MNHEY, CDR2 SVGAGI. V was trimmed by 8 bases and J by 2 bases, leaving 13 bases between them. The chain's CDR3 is CASHRGGSKNIQYF. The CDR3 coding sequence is TGTGCCAGCCATAGAGGGGGATCCAAAAACATTCAGTACTTC.

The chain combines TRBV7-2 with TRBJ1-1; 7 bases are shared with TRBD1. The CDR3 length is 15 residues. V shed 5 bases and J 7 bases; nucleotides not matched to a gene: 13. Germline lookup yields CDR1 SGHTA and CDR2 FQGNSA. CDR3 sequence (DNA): TGTGCCAGCAGCACCAACCCGACAGGGAGACATGAAGCTTTCTTT. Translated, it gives CASSTNPTGRHEAFF.

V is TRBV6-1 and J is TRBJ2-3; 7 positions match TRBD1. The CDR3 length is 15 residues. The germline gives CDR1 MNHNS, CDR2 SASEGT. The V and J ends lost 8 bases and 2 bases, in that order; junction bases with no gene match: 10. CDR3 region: CASWLDRLHTDTQYF. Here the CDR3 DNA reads TGTGCCAGCTGGCTGGACAGGCTCCACACAGATACGCAGTATTTT.

CDR3 coding DNA: TGTGCCAGCAGCGTACCTAGCGGGACGAACACCGGGGAGCTGTTTTTT. It codes for CASSVPSGTNTGELFF. This chain uses TRBV9 with TRBJ2-2; 9 nucleotides line up with TRBD2. After removal of 1 base from V and 0 bases from J, the junction contained 1 base not matched to a gene. Germline V gene lookup returns CDR1 SGDLS and CDR2 YYNGEE. This CDR3 comprises 16 residues.

The CDR3 region has the DNA TGCGCCAGCTTCAACGGGGGTAGTGGCTACACCTTC. This sequence encodes CASFNGGSGYTF. The J gene is TRBJ1-2, the V gene TRBV5-1, with a tentative D call TRBD1 (5 bases). This CDR3 contains 12 residues. Trimming took off 7 bases at V and 7 bases at J, with 14 bases between the two ends. Germline V gene lookup returns CDR1 SGHRS and CDR2 YFSETQ.

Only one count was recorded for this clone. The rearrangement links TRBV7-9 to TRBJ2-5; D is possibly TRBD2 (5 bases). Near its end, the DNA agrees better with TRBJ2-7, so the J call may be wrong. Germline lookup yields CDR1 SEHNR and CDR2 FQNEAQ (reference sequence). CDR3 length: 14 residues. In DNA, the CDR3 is TGTGCCAGCAGCCCTCGGGGATCAACCTACGAGCAGTACTTC. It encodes CASSPRGSTYEQYF.

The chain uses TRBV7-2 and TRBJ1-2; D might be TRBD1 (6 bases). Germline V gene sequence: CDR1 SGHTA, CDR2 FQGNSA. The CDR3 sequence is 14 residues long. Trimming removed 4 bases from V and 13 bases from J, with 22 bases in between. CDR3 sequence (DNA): TGTGCCAGCAGCTCTACGGGGGGACTGGGGGCCCCCACCTTC. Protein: CASSSTGGLGAPTF.